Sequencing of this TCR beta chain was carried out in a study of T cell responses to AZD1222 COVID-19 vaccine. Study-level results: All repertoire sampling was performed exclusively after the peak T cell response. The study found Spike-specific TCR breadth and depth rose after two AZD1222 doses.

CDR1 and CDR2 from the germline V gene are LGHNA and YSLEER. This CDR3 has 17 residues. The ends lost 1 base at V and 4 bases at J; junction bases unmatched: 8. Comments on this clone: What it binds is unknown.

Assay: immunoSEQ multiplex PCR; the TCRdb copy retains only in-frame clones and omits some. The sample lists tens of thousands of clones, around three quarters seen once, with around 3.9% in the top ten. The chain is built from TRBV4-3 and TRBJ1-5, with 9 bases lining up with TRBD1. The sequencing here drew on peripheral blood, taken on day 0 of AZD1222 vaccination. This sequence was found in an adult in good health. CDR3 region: CASSQALGTGLNQPQHF. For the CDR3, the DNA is TGCGCCAGCAGCCAAGCCCTGGGGACAGGGTTGAATCAGCCCCAGCATTTT.